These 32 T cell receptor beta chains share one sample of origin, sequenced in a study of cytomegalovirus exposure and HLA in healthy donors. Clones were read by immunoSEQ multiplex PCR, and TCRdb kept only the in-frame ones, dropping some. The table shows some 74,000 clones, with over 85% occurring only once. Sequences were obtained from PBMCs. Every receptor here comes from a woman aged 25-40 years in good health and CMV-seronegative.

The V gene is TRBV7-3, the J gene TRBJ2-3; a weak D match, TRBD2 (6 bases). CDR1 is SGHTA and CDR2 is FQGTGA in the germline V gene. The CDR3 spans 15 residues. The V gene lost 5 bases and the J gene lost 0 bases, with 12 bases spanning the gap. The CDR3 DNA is TGTGCCAGCAGCCGCCGGGAGATTAGCACAGATACGCAGTATTTT. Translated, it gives CASSRREISTDTQYF. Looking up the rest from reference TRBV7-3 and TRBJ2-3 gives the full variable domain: GAGVSQTPSNKVTEKGKYVELRCDPISGHTALYWYRQSLGQGPEFLIYFQGTGAADDSGLPNDRFFAVRPEGSVSTLKIQRTERGDSAVYLCASSRREISTDTQYFGPGTRLTVL.

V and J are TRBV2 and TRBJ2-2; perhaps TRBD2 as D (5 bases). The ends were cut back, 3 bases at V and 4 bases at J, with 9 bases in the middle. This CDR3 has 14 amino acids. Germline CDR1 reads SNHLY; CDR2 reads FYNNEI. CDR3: CASSETILTGELFF. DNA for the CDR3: TGTGCCAGCAGTGAGACTATACTCACCGGGGAGCTGTTTTTT.

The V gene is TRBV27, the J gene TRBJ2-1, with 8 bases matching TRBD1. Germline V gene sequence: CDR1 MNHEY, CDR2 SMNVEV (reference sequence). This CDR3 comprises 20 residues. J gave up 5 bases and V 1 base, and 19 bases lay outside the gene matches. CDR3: CASSLLVRVSGRGPDNEQFF. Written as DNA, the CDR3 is TGTGCCAGCAGTTTATTGGTAAGGGTCTCGGGCAGGGGGCCCGACAATGAGCAGTTCTTC.

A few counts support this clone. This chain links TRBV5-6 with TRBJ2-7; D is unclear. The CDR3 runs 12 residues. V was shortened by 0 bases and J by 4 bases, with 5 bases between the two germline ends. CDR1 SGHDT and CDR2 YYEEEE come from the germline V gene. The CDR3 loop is CASSLARYEQYF. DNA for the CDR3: TGTGCCAGCAGCTTGGCCCGTTACGAGCAGTACTTC.

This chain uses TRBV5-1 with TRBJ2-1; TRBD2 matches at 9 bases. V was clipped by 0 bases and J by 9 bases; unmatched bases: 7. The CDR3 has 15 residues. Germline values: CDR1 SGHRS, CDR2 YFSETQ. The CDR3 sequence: CASSLEASGTLEQFF. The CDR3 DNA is TGCGCCAGCAGCTTGGAGGCTAGCGGGACTCTTGAGCAGTTCTTC.

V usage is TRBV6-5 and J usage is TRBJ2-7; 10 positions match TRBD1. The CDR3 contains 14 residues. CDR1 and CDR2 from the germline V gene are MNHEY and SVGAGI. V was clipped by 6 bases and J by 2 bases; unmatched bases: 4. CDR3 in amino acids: CASRGDRGTYEQYF. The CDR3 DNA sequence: TGTGCCAGCAGGGGGGACAGGGGCACCTACGAGCAGTACTTC.

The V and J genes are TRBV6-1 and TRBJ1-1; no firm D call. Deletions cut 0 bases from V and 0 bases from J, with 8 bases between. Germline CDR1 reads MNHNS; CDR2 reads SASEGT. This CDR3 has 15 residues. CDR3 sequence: CASSEAEFMNTEAFF. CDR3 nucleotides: TGTGCCAGCAGTGAAGCTGAGTTCATGAACACTGAAGCTTTCTTT.

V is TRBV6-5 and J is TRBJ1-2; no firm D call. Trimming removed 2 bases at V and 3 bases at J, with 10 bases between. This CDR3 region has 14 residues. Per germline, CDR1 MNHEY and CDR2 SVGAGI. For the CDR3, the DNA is TGTGCCAGCAGTTACGCTGGAGTCGACTATGGCTACACCTTC. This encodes CASSYAGVDYGYTF.

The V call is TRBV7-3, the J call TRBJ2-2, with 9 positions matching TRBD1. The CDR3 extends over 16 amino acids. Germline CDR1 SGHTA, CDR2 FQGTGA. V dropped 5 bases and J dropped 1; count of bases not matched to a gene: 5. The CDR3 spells CASSQGTGMNTGELFF. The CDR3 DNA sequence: TGTGCCAGCAGCCAGGGGACAGGGATGAACACCGGGGAGCTGTTTTTT.

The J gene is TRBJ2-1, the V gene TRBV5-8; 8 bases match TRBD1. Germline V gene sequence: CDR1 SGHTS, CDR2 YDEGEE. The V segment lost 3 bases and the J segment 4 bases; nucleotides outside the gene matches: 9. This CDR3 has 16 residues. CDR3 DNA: TGTGCCAGCAGCTGGACTACAGGGGGTCTTTACAATGAGCAGTTCTTC. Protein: CASSWTTGGLYNEQFF.

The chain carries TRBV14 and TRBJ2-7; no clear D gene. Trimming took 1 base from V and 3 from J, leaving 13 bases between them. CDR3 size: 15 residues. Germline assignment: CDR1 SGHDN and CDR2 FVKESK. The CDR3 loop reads CASSQVLGVVYEQYF. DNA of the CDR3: TGTGCCAGCAGCCAAGTCCTGGGCGTCGTCTACGAGCAGTACTTC.

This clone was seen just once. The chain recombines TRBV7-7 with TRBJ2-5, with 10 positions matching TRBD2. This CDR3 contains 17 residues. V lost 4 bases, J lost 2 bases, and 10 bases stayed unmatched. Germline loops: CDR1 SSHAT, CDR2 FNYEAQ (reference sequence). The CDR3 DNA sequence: TGTGCCAGCAGCTCCAGCCTACTAGCGGGGTCGCAAGAGACCCAGTACTTC. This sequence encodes CASSSSLLAGSQETQYF.

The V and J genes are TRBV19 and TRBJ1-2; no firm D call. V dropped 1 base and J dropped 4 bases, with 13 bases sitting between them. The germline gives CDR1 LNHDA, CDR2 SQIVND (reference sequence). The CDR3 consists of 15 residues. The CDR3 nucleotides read TGTGCCAGTAGTATAGGTCAACAATCCATCTATGGCTACACCTTC. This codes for CASSIGQQSIYGYTF.

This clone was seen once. In DNA form, the CDR3 reads TGTGCCAGCAGCGGACTCTGGGACAGGGCACGAAACACCATATATTTT. Translation: CASSGLWDRARNTIYF. The chain joins TRBV9 to TRBJ1-3, with 9 positions matching TRBD1. Germline loops: CDR1 SGDLS, CDR2 YYNGEE. The CDR3 is made up of 16 amino acids. V lost 3 bases, J lost 5 bases, and 9 bases stayed unmatched.

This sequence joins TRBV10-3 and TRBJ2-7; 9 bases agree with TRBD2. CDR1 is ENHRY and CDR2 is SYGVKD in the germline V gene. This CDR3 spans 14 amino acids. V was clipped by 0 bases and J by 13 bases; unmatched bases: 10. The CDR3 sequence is CAISESSGLAPSYF. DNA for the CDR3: TGTGCCATCAGTGAGTCCTCGGGACTAGCCCCTTCTTACTTC.

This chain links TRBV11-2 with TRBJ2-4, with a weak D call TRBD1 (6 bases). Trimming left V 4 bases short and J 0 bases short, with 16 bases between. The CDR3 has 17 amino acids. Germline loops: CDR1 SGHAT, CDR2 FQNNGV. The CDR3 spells CASSWGRRTLAKNIQYF. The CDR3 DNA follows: TGTGCCAGCAGCTGGGGGCGGCGGACCTTAGCCAAAAACATTCAGTACTTC.

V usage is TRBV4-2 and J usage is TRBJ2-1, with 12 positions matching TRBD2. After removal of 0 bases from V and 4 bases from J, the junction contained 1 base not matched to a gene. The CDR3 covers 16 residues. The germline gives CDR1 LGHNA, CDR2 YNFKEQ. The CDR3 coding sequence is TGTGCCAGCAGCCAAGATGGGACTAGCGGGTACAATGAGCAGTTCTTC. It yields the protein CASSQDGTSGYNEQFF.

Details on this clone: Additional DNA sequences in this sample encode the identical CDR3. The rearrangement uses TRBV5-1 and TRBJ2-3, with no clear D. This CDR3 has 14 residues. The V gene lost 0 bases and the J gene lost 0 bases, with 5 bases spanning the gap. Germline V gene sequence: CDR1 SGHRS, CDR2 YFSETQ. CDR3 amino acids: CASSLGTSTDTQYF. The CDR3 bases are TGCGCCAGCAGCTTGGGCACTAGCACAGATACGCAGTATTTT.

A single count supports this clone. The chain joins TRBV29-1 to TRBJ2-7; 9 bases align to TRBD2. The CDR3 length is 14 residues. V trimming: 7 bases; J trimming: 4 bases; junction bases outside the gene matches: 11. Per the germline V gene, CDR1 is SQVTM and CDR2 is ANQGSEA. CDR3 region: CSAQTSGGGYEQYF. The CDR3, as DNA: TGCAGCGCACAGACTAGCGGAGGGGGGTACGAGCAGTACTTC.

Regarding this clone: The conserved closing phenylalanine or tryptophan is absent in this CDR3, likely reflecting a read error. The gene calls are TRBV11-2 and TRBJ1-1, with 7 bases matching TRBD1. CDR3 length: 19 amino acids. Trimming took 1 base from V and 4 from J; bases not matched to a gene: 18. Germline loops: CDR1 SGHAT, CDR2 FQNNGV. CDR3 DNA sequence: TGTGCCAGCAGCTTAGTTTATCCCGAAAAGGGGGCTTTGATCACTGAAGCTTTCCTT. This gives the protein CASSLVYPEKGALITEAFL.

The CDR3, as DNA: TGTGCCAGCTCACCGGGACAGAGTTATGGCTACACCTTC. Translating gives CASSPGQSYGYTF. This chain uses TRBV18 with TRBJ1-2, with 7 bases that match TRBD1. The trim removed 3 bases at V and 5 bases at J, leaving 3 bases unmatched. Germline lookup yields CDR1 KGHSH and CDR2 LQKENI. This CDR3 contains 13 residues.

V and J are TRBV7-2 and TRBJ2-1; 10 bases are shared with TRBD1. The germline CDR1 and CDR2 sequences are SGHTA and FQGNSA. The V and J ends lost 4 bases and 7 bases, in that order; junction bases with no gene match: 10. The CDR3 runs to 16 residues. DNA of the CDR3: TGTGCCAGCAGCTCGGACCGGGACAGGGGAGGAAATGAGCAGTTCTTC. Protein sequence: CASSSDRDRGGNEQFF. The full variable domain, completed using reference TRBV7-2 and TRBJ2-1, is GAGVSQSPSNKVTEKGKDVELRCDPISGHTALYWYRQSLGQGLEFLIYFQGNSAPDKSGLPSDRFSAERTGGSVSTLTIQRTQQEDSAVYLCASSSDRDRGGNEQFFGPGTRLTVL.

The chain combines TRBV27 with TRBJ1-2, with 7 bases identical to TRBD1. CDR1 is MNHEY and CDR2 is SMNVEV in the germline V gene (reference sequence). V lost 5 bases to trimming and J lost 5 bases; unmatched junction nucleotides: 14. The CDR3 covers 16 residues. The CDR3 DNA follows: TGTGCCAGCAGTAAAATCCCGGGACAGACATTATATGGCTACACCTTC. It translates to CASSKIPGQTLYGYTF.

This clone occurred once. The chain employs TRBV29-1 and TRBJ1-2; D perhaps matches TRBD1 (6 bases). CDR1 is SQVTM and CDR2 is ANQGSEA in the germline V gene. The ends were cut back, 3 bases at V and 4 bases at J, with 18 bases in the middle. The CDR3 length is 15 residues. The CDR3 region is CSVDRLGAGGYGYTF. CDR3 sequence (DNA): TGCAGCGTTGATCGATTGGGGGCAGGAGGCTATGGCTACACCTTC. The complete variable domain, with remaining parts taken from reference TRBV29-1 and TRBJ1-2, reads SAVISQKPSRDICQRGTSLTIQCQVDSQVTMMFWYRQQPGQSLTLIATANQGSEATYESGFVIDKFPISRPNLTFSTLTVSNMSPEDSSIYLCSVDRLGAGGYGYTFGSGTRLTVV.

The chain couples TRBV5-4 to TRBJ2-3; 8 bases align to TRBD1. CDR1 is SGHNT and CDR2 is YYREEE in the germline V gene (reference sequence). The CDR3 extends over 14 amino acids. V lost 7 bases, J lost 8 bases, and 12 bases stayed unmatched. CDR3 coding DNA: TGTGCCAGCGACGACAGGGGACGTCGGGGTACGCAGTATTTT. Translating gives CASDDRGRRGTQYF.

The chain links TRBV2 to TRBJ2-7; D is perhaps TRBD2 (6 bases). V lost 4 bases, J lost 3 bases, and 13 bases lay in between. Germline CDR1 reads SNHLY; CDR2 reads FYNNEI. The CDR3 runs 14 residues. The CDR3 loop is CASSVSLGLYEQYF. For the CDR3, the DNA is TGTGCCAGCAGTGTTTCGCTGGGACTCTACGAGCAGTACTTC.

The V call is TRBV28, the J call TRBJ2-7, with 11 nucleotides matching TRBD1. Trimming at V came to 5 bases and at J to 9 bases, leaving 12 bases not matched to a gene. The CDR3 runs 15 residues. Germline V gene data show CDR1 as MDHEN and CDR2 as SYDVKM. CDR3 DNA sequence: TGTGCCAGCAGTACGAGGACAGGGGGCCCTATTGTGCAGTACTTC. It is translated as CASSTRTGGPIVQYF.

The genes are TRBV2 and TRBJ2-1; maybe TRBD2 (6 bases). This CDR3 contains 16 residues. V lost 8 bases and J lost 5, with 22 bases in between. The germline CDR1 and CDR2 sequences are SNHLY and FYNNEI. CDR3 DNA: TGTGCCAGCCAACTTAGAAACACGGGGGTTGACAATGAGCAGTTCTTC. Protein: CASQLRNTGVDNEQFF.

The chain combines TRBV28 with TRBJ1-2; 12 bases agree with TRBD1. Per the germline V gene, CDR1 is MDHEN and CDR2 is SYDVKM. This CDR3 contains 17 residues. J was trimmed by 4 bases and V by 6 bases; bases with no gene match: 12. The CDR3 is CASSRPGTGGASYGYTF. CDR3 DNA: TGTGCCAGCAGCCGTCCCGGGACAGGGGGCGCGAGCTATGGCTACACCTTC.

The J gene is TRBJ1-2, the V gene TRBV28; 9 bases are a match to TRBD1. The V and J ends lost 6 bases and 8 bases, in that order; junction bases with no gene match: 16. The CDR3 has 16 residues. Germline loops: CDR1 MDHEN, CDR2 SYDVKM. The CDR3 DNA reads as TGTGCCAGCAGAGGACTAGGGACAGGGATATCTCAGGGCTACACCTTC. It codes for CASRGLGTGISQGYTF.

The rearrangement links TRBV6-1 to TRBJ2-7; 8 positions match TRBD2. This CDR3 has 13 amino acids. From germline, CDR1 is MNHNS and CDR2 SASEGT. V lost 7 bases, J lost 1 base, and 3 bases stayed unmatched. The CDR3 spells CASTLAGSYEQYF. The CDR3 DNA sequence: TGTGCCAGCACTTTAGCGGGGTCCTACGAGCAGTACTTC.

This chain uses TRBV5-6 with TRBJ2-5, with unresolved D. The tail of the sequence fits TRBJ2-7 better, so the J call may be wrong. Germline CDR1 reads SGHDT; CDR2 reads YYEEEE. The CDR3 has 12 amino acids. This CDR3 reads CASSLGTYEQYF. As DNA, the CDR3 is TGTGCCAGCAGCCTGGGCACCTACGAGCAGTACTTC.